What follows describes a single T cell receptor (beta chain). Its antigen is unidentified. This same CDR3 is encoded by further DNA sequences in the sample. Sequencing used immunoSEQ multiplex PCR; TCRdb keeps in-frame clones, though not all of them. The table records under 1 million clones, 90% to 97% of them present only once. Trimming pared 4 bases from V and 7 bases from J, leaving 6 bases between. Germline lookup yields CDR1 SGHRS and CDR2 YFSETQ. The CDR3 is 11 amino acids. This specimen comes from a study of shared clonotypes between healthy human individuals. Regarding the study as a whole: The study found lower generation probabilities in non-shared clonotypes than in those shared by all four donors. Naive subsets usually exceeded memory subsets in estimated richness. Large sequencing depth failed to make sorted-subset sequencing complete, rarefaction showed.

The naive CD8 population came from CD45RO-negative cells selected for CCR7, without terminally differentiated effector memory CD45RA+ cells. This sequence was found in a man under 40 in good health. Sequencing was carried out using naive CD8+ T cells sorted from blood. The V and J genes are TRBV5-1 and TRBJ2-1; D gene uncertain. Here the CDR3 reads CASSLLNEQFF. For the CDR3, the DNA is TGCGCCAGCAGCCTGCTGAATGAGCAGTTCTTC. Based on the CDR3 plus reference TRBV5-1 and TRBJ2-1, the full variable domain is KAGVTQTPRYLIKTRGQQVTLSCSPISGHRSVSWYQQTPGQGLQFLFEYFSETQRNKGNFPGRFSGRQFSNSRSEMNVSTLELGDSALYLCASSLLNEQFFGPGTRLTVL.